The 22 T cell receptor beta chains below come from one sample, sequenced in a study of control samples from healthy donors and cancer patients (dated by TCRdb to the early 2020s). The library was built by means of the immunoSEQ multiplex PCR assay. Drawn from immuneACCESS, this table holds only the in-frame rearrangements with V and J called that TCRdb kept. Clones are partly lost; checked studies trace under half to an unresolved V gene and leave the rest unexplained. This sample is represented by fewer than 200,000 clones; roughly nine tenths of them were singletons. Around 1.4% of the sample is held by the ten biggest clonotypes. The sequenced material came from blood. The receptor source for this set is a man aged 25-45 years in good health.

Of note for this clone: The sample carries other DNA sequences with the same CDR3. V is TRBV5-4 and J is TRBJ2-3; D possibly uses TRBD1 or TRBD2 (5 bases each). Trimming stripped 1 base from V and 6 bases from J, with 9 bases between. This CDR3 has 13 amino acids. Germline V gene sequence: CDR1 SGHNT, CDR2 YYREEE (reference sequence). The CDR3 loop is CASSLQGPDTQYF. The CDR3 DNA sequence: TGTGCCAGCAGCTTGCAGGGACCCGATACGCAGTATTTT.

The chain employs TRBV5-1 and TRBJ1-4; D gene uncertain. There are 15 residues in the CDR3. The germline V and J ends were trimmed by 4 bases and 3 bases, with 13 bases remaining between them. The germline V gene encodes CDR1 SGHRS and CDR2 YFSETQ. The CDR3 region is CASSPLLGANEKLFF. CDR3 coding DNA: TGCGCCAGCAGCCCCCTCCTGGGAGCTAATGAAAAACTGTTTTTT.

The chain joins TRBV9 to TRBJ1-5; perhaps TRBD1 as D (6 bases). CDR1 is SGDLS and CDR2 is YYNGEE in the germline V gene. The CDR3 loop spans 16 amino acids. V shed 0 bases and J shed 1 base, with 11 bases lying between them. DNA of the CDR3: TGTGCCAGCAGCGTAGGGGCAGGGGAGAGCAATCAGCCCCAGCATTTT. It yields the protein CASSVGAGESNQPQHF.

J is TRBJ2-2 and V is TRBV10-3; the D is unclear. CDR1 and CDR2 from the germline V gene are ENHRY and SYGVKD. The ends were cut back, 6 bases at V and 3 bases at J, with 2 bases in the middle. The CDR3 has 11 residues. This CDR3 reads CAIRDTGELFF. CDR3 DNA sequence: TGTGCCATCAGGGACACCGGGGAGCTGTTTTTT.

The rearrangement links TRBV7-2 to TRBJ1-2; D gene ambiguous. The V gene's germline CDR1 is SGHTA and CDR2 FQGNSA. This CDR3 is 12 amino acids long. With 3 bases removed from V and 4 bases from J, the gap between germline ends came to 6 bases. The CDR3 DNA reads as TGTGCCAGCAGCTTCGACTTCTATGGCTACACCTTC. It yields the protein CASSFDFYGYTF.

The chain carries TRBV7-2 and TRBJ2-7; 14 nucleotides line up with TRBD2. Germline assignment: CDR1 SGHTA and CDR2 FQGNSA. With 3 bases clipped from V and 2 bases from J, the junction kept 6 bases outside the gene matches. This CDR3 spans 17 amino acids. CDR3 sequence (DNA): TGTGCCAGCAGCTTCCGACTAGCGGGGGGGTTTACCTACGAGCAGTACTTC. It specifies CASSFRLAGGFTYEQYF.

Only one count was recorded for this clone. Other DNA sequences of this sample code for an identical CDR3. The chain employs TRBV27 and TRBJ2-4, with TRBD2 identical over 7 bases. The CDR3 has 14 residues. V was pared by 8 bases and J by 0 bases, with 4 bases of the junction left unmatched. Germline V lookup: CDR1 MNHEY, CDR2 SMNVEV (reference sequence). The CDR3 sequence is CASSSGVAKNIQYF. The CDR3, as DNA: TGTGCCAGCTCTAGCGGAGTAGCCAAAAACATTCAGTACTTC.

The V call is TRBV11-3, the J call TRBJ2-3, with a tentative D call TRBD2 (6 bases). This CDR3 has 15 residues. Trimming stripped 3 bases from V and 2 bases from J, with 12 bases between. CDR1 is SGHNT and CDR2 is YENEEA in the germline V gene. CDR3 nucleotides: TGTGCCAGCAGCTTGGACGCGGGGAACACAGATACGCAGTATTTT. Translated: CASSLDAGNTDTQYF.

The chain employs TRBV10-3 and TRBJ1-2; the D gene is possibly TRBD1 (5 bases). The CDR3 runs to 16 residues. Trimming pared 3 bases from V and 7 bases from J, leaving 21 bases between. Germline CDR1 reads ENHRY; CDR2 reads SYGVKD. Here the CDR3 reads CAISDPRRRGGGGYTF. DNA for the CDR3: TGTGCCATCAGTGACCCCAGAAGAAGAGGCGGGGGTGGCTACACCTTC.

This rearrangement joins TRBV11-2 to TRBJ1-4; D uncertain. The V gene lost 5 bases and the J gene lost 3 bases, with 10 bases spanning the gap. In germline, CDR1 is SGHAT, CDR2 FQNNGV. The CDR3 loop spans 14 amino acids. The CDR3 sequence is CASSPRGSNEKLFF. The CDR3 nucleotides are TGTGCCAGCAGCCCGCGGGGATCTAATGAAAAACTGTTTTTT.

Only a few counts were recorded for this clone. Here the CDR3 reads CASRSFDGTGGYEQYF. The CDR3 DNA reads TGTGCCAGCAGATCTTTCGACGGGACAGGGGGCTACGAGCAGTACTTC. The chain couples TRBV27 to TRBJ2-7; 11 bases agree with TRBD1. This CDR3 has 16 residues. V lost 6 bases, J lost 3 bases, and 10 bases stayed unmatched. Germline V gene lookup returns CDR1 MNHEY and CDR2 SMNVEV (reference sequence).

The V and J genes are TRBV30 and TRBJ1-6; 7 bases match TRBD1. The ends lost 5 bases at V and 5 bases at J; junction bases unmatched: 6. This CDR3 has 14 residues. The germline V gene has CDR1 GTSNPN and CDR2 SVGIG (reference sequence). The CDR3, as DNA: TGTGCCTGGGATCAGGGGACAGATAATTCACCCCTCCACTTT. The encoded protein is CAWDQGTDNSPLHF.

The V gene is TRBV4-2, the J gene TRBJ2-3; TRBD2 might be the D (5 bases). Between the trimmed V and J ends, which lost 0 bases and 2 bases, there was a span of 15 bases. The germline CDR1 and CDR2 sequences are LGHNA and YNFKEQ. The CDR3 sequence is 17 residues long. CDR3 sequence: CASSQDRTGMNTDTQYF. As DNA, the CDR3 is TGTGCCAGCAGCCAAGATAGGACGGGGATGAACACAGATACGCAGTATTTT.

The chain is built from TRBV5-1 and TRBJ2-7, with 7 bases lining up with TRBD1. After removal of 1 base from V and 3 bases from J, the junction contained 10 bases not matched to a gene. The CDR3 runs 16 residues. CDR1 and CDR2 from the germline V gene are SGHRS and YFSETQ. In DNA, the CDR3 is TGCGCCAGCAGCTTGATTTTGACAGGGAGAATCTACGAGCAGTACTTC. This encodes CASSLILTGRIYEQYF.

V is TRBV7-6 and J is TRBJ2-7; D is ambiguous. The CDR3 is 13 amino acids. Deletions cut 0 bases from V and 6 bases from J, with 9 bases between. The germline V gene has CDR1 SGHVS and CDR2 FNYEAQ. CDR3 sequence: CASSLATSGEQYF. The CDR3 region has the DNA TGTGCCAGCAGCTTAGCCACGTCTGGCGAGCAGTACTTC.

The chain combines TRBV5-1 with TRBJ2-7; 9 bases are a match to TRBD1. CDR3 length: 15 amino acids. The ends lost 5 bases at V and 1 base at J; junction bases unmatched: 7. Germline-derived CDR1 and CDR2 are SGHRS and YFSETQ. CDR3 residues: CASRFGTGTSYEQYF. As DNA, the CDR3 is TGCGCCAGCAGGTTCGGGACAGGGACTTCCTACGAGCAGTACTTC.

V usage is TRBV29-1 and J usage is TRBJ1-2; D is uncertain. Trimming cost V 4 bases and J 8 bases, with 11 bases left between them. This CDR3 has 11 amino acids. Germline V gene sequence: CDR1 SQVTM, CDR2 ANQGSEA. CDR3 coding DNA: TGCAGCGTTGTAGTGGACCAGGGCTACACCTTC. Protein product: CSVVVDQGYTF.

This clone was observed a single time. V usage is TRBV11-2 and J usage is TRBJ2-7; 11 bases align to TRBD1. The J segment lost 7 bases and the V segment lost 7 bases, leaving 3 bases of the junction unmatched. Per the germline V gene, CDR1 is SGHAT and CDR2 is FQNNGV. The CDR3 covers 12 residues. CDR3 in DNA: TGTGCCAGCACCGGGACAGGGGGAGAGCAGTACTTC. This gives the protein CASTGTGGEQYF.

Worth noting for this clone: Additional DNA sequences in this sample encode the identical CDR3. This chain joins TRBV5-1 and TRBJ2-1, with 11 bases identical to TRBD2. This CDR3 is 15 amino acids long. Germline lookup yields CDR1 SGHRS and CDR2 YFSETQ. The junction had 3 bases not matched to a gene; V was cut back by 3 bases and J by 4 bases. CDR3 residues: CASSSGTSGYNEQFF. As DNA, the CDR3 is TGCGCCAGCAGCTCCGGGACTAGCGGTTACAATGAGCAGTTCTTC.

This clone appeared a single time. The chain joins TRBV10-2 to TRBJ2-3; 7 nucleotides match TRBD2. In germline, CDR1 is WSHSY, CDR2 SAAADI. This CDR3 has 12 amino acids. J was trimmed by 12 bases and V by 4 bases; bases with no gene match: 7. CDR3 sequence: CASSGGGSSQYF. The CDR3 coding sequence is TGCGCCAGCAGTGGGGGGGGAAGTAGCCAGTATTTT.

The chain uses TRBV6-4 and TRBJ2-2, with TRBD2 matching 8 bases. V lost 3 bases and J lost 4; bases outside the gene matches: 4. The CDR3 is 15 amino acids. Looked up from germline, CDR1 is MRHNA and CDR2 is SNTAGT. The CDR3 spells CASSESGGRTGELFF. The CDR3 region has the DNA TGTGCCAGCAGTGAATCGGGGGGGCGCACCGGGGAGCTGTTTTTT.

CDR3 nucleotides: TGTGCCACCAAAAAAGGGGGTCCCTATAGCAATCAGCCCCAGCATTTT. Its translation: CATKKGGPYSNQPQHF. The chain uses TRBV5-4 and TRBJ1-5, with D maybe TRBD1 (6 bases). V lost 9 bases and J lost 0, with 19 bases in between. The CDR3 covers 16 residues. Germline-derived CDR1 and CDR2 are SGHNT and YYREEE (reference sequence).